What follows are 19 T cell receptor beta chains derived from one specimen sequenced in a study of identifying expanded T cells in peripheral blood. Sequencing was performed with immunoSEQ multiplex PCR; in TCRdb, only in-frame clones are kept and a portion is missing. This table has around 70,000 clones, about nine tenths appearing once. Sequencing was performed on blood. These receptors were taken from a person aged 18 to 75 in good health.

The rearrangement links TRBV19 to TRBJ1-5, with unresolved D. The CDR3 sequence is 15 residues long. Germline assignment: CDR1 LNHDA and CDR2 SQIVND (reference sequence). Trimming shortened V by 5 bases and J by 2 bases, and 13 bases separated the two germline ends. DNA of the CDR3: TGTGCCAGTAGTCTTCCCATAATCGGCAATCAGCCCCAGCATTTT. Protein: CASSLPIIGNQPQHF.

J is TRBJ2-4 and V is TRBV7-2, with 7 bases fitting TRBD2. CDR1 and CDR2 from the germline V gene are SGHTA and FQGNSA. This CDR3 spans 13 amino acids. V shed 5 bases and J 8 bases; nucleotides not matched to a gene: 6. CDR3 sequence: CASSPGRVDIQYF. The CDR3 DNA reads TGTGCCAGCAGCCCGGGGAGGGTTGACATTCAGTACTTC.

The chain uses TRBV6-6 and TRBJ2-7; possibly TRBD2 for D (5 bases). The V gene's germline CDR1 is MNHNY and CDR2 SVGAGI (reference sequence). The V gene lost 1 base and the J gene lost 2 bases, with 12 bases spanning the gap. The CDR3 length is 15 residues. In nucleotides, the CDR3 is TGTGCCAGCAGTTACTTCACAGCGACTACCTACGAGCAGTACTTC. It yields the protein CASSYFTATTYEQYF.

The J gene is TRBJ2-3, the V gene TRBV5-4; D tentatively reads TRBD1 or TRBD2 (6 bases each). Germline V gene data show CDR1 as SGHNT and CDR2 as YYREEE (reference sequence). CDR3 length: 15 residues. Trimming cost V 6 bases and J 5 bases, with 19 bases left between them. CDR3 in DNA: TGTGCCAGCACCCTTTCCTGGGGGGCCGTAGATACGCAGTATTTT. Protein sequence: CASTLSWGAVDTQYF. Together with reference TRBV5-4 and TRBJ2-3, the CDR3 gives the full variable domain: ETGVTQSPTHLIKTRGQQVTLRCSSQSGHNTVSWYQQALGQGPQFIFQYYREEENGRGNFPPRFSGLQFPNYSSELNVNALELDDSALYLCASTLSWGAVDTQYFGPGTRLTVL.

The V gene is TRBV2, the J gene TRBJ1-2; D gene uncertain. CDR3 length equals 13 residues. Trimming left V 5 bases short and J 4 bases short, with 11 bases between. Per the germline V gene, CDR1 is SNHLY and CDR2 is FYNNEI. DNA for the CDR3: TGTGCCAGCAGTTCAACAGCGATCTATGGCTACACCTTC. It is translated as CASSSTAIYGYTF. Full variable domain (rest looked up from reference TRBV2 and TRBJ1-2): EPEVTQTPSHQVTQMGQEVILRCVPISNHLYFYWYRQILGQKVEFLVSFYNNEISEKSEIFDDQFSVERPDGSNFTLKIRSTKLEDSAMYFCASSSTAIYGYTFGSGTRLTVV.

The chain joins TRBV5-4 to TRBJ1-3; TRBD1 matches 9 bases. CDR3 length: 17 residues. The V and J ends lost 0 bases and 0 bases, in that order; junction bases with no gene match: 4. The germline V gene encodes CDR1 SGHNT and CDR2 YYREEE (reference sequence). CDR3 residues: CASSLAGQGFSGNTIYF. Here the CDR3 DNA reads TGTGCCAGCAGCTTGGCGGGACAGGGATTCTCTGGAAACACCATATATTTT.

The rearrangement uses TRBV6-6 and TRBJ2-7; the match to TRBD2 covers 13 bases. V lost 4 bases, J lost 1 base, and 1 base stayed unmatched. This CDR3 is 15 amino acids long. Looked up from germline, CDR1 is MNHNY and CDR2 is SVGAGI (reference sequence). The CDR3 spells CASSSTSGRSYEQYF. CDR3 nucleotides: TGTGCCAGCAGTTCGACTAGCGGGAGGTCCTACGAGCAGTACTTC.

In this sample, this clone turned up once. V and J are TRBV6-1 and TRBJ2-1; 11 nucleotides agree with TRBD2. The V gene's germline CDR1 is MNHNS and CDR2 SASEGT. The CDR3 consists of 15 residues. Unmatched junction bases numbered 4, after V lost 2 bases and J lost 7 bases. The CDR3 DNA is TGTGCCAGCAGTGAAAAGACTAGCGGGGCGAATGAGCAGTTCTTC. Its protein product is CASSEKTSGANEQFF.

V gene TRBV4-2 combines with J gene TRBJ2-5, with D hard to call. V lost 1 base and J 2 bases, leaving 14 bases between the germline ends. This CDR3 has 16 amino acids. In germline, CDR1 is LGHNA, CDR2 YNFKEQ. The CDR3 protein is CASSQGTGVRQETQYF. CDR3 bases: TGTGCCAGCAGCCAAGGAACTGGCGTCCGGCAAGAGACCCAGTACTTC.

The chain links TRBV10-3 to TRBJ2-5; D not resolved. Trimming stripped 2 bases from V and 5 bases from J, with 3 bases between. This CDR3 region has 11 residues. The germline gives CDR1 ENHRY, CDR2 SYGVKD. The CDR3: CAISEGETQYF. CDR3 in DNA: TGTGCCATCAGTGAGGGGGAGACCCAGTACTTC.

The chain recombines TRBV9 with TRBJ2-2; 9 positions agree with TRBD2. Per germline, CDR1 SGDLS and CDR2 YYNGEE. V trimming: 3 bases; J trimming: 5 bases; junction bases outside the gene matches: 11. This CDR3 has 17 residues. The CDR3 region is CASSALGGLAGTGELFF. The CDR3 DNA reads TGTGCCAGCAGCGCGTTAGGGGGGCTAGCGGGAACCGGGGAGCTGTTTTTT.

The rearrangement uses TRBV7-9 and TRBJ2-7, with D tentatively TRBD1 or TRBD2 (5 bases each). Germline CDR1 reads SEHNR; CDR2 reads FQNEAQ (reference sequence). There are 13 residues in the CDR3. Trimming shortened V by 6 bases and J by 2 bases, and 11 bases separated the two germline ends. The chain's CDR3 is CASRRDGPYEQYF. The CDR3 nucleotides read TGTGCCAGCAGACGGGACGGTCCCTACGAGCAGTACTTC.

The table lists this clone with a few counts. DNA of the CDR3: TGTGCCAGCTCACCAGCAGGGGATGGCTACACCTTC. It yields the protein CASSPAGDGYTF. The V gene is TRBV18, the J gene TRBJ1-2, with D tentatively TRBD1 (6 bases). V was shortened by 2 bases and J by 6 bases, with 7 bases between the two germline ends. Per germline, CDR1 KGHSH and CDR2 LQKENI. This CDR3 is built from 12 residues. The full variable domain, its missing parts supplied by reference TRBV18 and TRBJ1-2, is NAGVMQNPRHLVRRRGQEARLRCSPMKGHSHVYWYRQLPEEGLKFMVYLQKENIIDESGMPKERFSAEFPKEGPSILRIQQVVRGDSAAYFCASSPAGDGYTFGSGTRLTVV.

V is TRBV7-9 and J is TRBJ1-1; 9 bases agree with TRBD1. The V and J ends lost 5 bases and 8 bases, in that order; junction bases with no gene match: 12. The germline CDR1 and CDR2 sequences are SEHNR and FQNEAQ (reference sequence). This CDR3 comprises 15 residues. Here the CDR3 DNA reads TGTGCCAGCAGCCCTTTAGGACAGGGGAGGTCAGAAGCTTTCTTT. It codes for CASSPLGQGRSEAFF.

This chain uses TRBV25-1 with TRBJ2-7; D gene ambiguous. Germline lookup yields CDR1 MGHDK and CDR2 SYGVNS. The CDR3 runs to 12 residues. V lost 2 bases, J lost 5 bases, and 7 bases lay in between. The DNA for the CDR3 is TGTGCCAGCAGTGAAGTACGGAACGAGCAGTACTTC. It codes for CASSEVRNEQYF.

The rearrangement uses TRBV5-1 and TRBJ2-3; D gene uncertain. V was trimmed by 0 bases and J by 5 bases, leaving 4 bases between them. Germline loops: CDR1 SGHRS, CDR2 YFSETQ. The CDR3 runs to 12 residues. The CDR3 bases are TGCGCCAGCAGCTTGGACCTAGATACGCAGTATTTT. Residues: CASSLDLDTQYF.

The chain links TRBV6-1 to TRBJ2-7; D unresolved. Looked up from germline, CDR1 is MNHNS and CDR2 is SASEGT. The CDR3 is 16 residues long. V was pared by 3 bases and J by 0 bases, with 15 bases between. CDR3 DNA sequence: TGTGCCAGCAGTGATCTGACACCCCTAGGCTCCTACGAGCAGTACTTC. Protein sequence: CASSDLTPLGSYEQYF.

The V and J genes are TRBV5-1 and TRBJ2-1; D gene uncertain. V dropped 1 base and J dropped 7 bases, with 3 bases sitting between them. The CDR3 contains 11 residues. Germline V gene data show CDR1 as SGHRS and CDR2 as YFSETQ. CDR3 loop: CASSLRNEQFF. CDR3 sequence (DNA): TGCGCCAGCAGCTTGAGGAATGAGCAGTTCTTC. Variable domain in full (rest from reference TRBV5-1 and TRBJ2-1): KAGVTQTPRYLIKTRGQQVTLSCSPISGHRSVSWYQQTPGQGLQFLFEYFSETQRNKGNFPGRFSGRQFSNSRSEMNVSTLELGDSALYLCASSLRNEQFFGPGTRLTVL.

The chain joins TRBV10-3 to TRBJ2-2; D unresolved. Trimming left V 3 bases short and J 6 bases short, with 8 bases between. Germline V gives CDR1 ENHRY, CDR2 SYGVKD. The CDR3 contains 13 residues. CDR3 sequence: CAISDQWAGELFF. DNA for the CDR3: TGTGCCATCAGTGACCAGTGGGCCGGGGAGCTGTTTTTT.